A selection of T cell receptor beta chains follows, all from one sample in a study of response to subunit inactivated influenza vaccine. MiXCR, run by TCRdb on the RT-PCR reads, gives a single entry per CDR3 protein. The sample gives about 650,000 distinct CDR3 sequences, around 15% of which show up once; 7.6% is in the top ten. This sample comprised PBMCs from blood, obtained 14 to 15 days before vaccination. These receptors originate from a man aged 50 to 59 who received an inactivated influenza vaccine. Each CDR3 is given with its conserved first and last residue. The D gene is left open where the match is weak. Not all rows give a size; the values are once, few, many and, for expanded clones, a class.

cdr3_nt: TGTGCCAGCAGTTTAACATACACTGGACAGGGGGCTTTCAAAAACACCTTC
cdr3_aa: CASSLTYTGQGAFKNTF
clone_size: -
v_call: TRBV12-3/TRBV12-4
d_call: TRBD1
j_call: TRBJ1-2
cdr3_length: 17

cdr3_nt: TGCGCCAGCAGCTTTGGGGACAGGGATACAGATACGCAGTATTTT
cdr3_aa: CASSFGDRDTDTQYF
clone_size: many
v_call: TRBV5-1
d_call: TRBD1
j_call: TRBJ2-3
cdr3_length: 15

cdr3_nt: TGTGCCAGCAGCCATAACCCTGACGCCCCGGGACAACCCTACGAGCAGTACTTC
cdr3_aa: CASSHNPDAPGQPYEQYF
clone_size: many
v_call: TRBV16
d_call: -
j_call: TRBJ2-7
cdr3_length: 18

cdr3_nt: TGTGCCACCAGCAGAGATAGGGCGGGATCGGGCGAGCAGTACTTC
cdr3_aa: CATSRDRAGSGEQYF
clone_size: -
v_call: TRBV15
d_call: -
j_call: TRBJ2-7
cdr3_length: 15

cdr3_nt: TGCAGTGCTAGAAAAACCGGGACAGGGGAGACCCAGTACTTC
cdr3_aa: CSARKTGTGETQYF
clone_size: few
v_call: TRBV20-1
d_call: TRBD1
j_call: TRBJ2-5
cdr3_length: 14

cdr3_nt: TGCAGCGTTGAGGCAGGGAGAACAGATACGCAGTATTTT
cdr3_aa: CSVEAGRTDTQYF
clone_size: -
v_call: TRBV29-1
d_call: -
j_call: TRBJ2-3
cdr3_length: 13

cdr3_nt: TGTGCCAGCAGTCCGGGGTACAATCAGCCCCAGCATTTT
cdr3_aa: CASSPGYNQPQHF
clone_size: -
v_call: TRBV6-1
d_call: -
j_call: TRBJ1-5
cdr3_length: 13

cdr3_nt: TGTGCCACCAGCAGAGATCGGCTAGCGGGGAAAGAGACCCAGTACTTC
cdr3_aa: CATSRDRLAGKETQYF
clone_size: many
v_call: TRBV15
d_call: TRBD2
j_call: TRBJ2-5
cdr3_length: 16

cdr3_nt: TGTGCCAGCAGCTTAGCCGTCGGGGGGCGTACCGACTACGAGCAGTACTTC
cdr3_aa: CASSLAVGGRTDYEQYF
clone_size: few
v_call: TRBV7-9
d_call: -
j_call: TRBJ2-7
cdr3_length: 17

cdr3_nt: TGTGTCAGTAGAGAGGGGGGCCTGTCCTACAATGAGCAGTTCTTC
cdr3_aa: CVSREGGLSYNEQFF
clone_size: once
v_call: TRBV19
d_call: -
j_call: TRBJ2-1
cdr3_length: 15

cdr3_nt: TGTGCCACCAGTGATCACCTAGCGGGAGGAACAGATACGCAGTATTTT
cdr3_aa: CATSDHLAGGTDTQYF
clone_size: many
v_call: TRBV24-1
d_call: TRBD2
j_call: TRBJ2-3
cdr3_length: 16

cdr3_nt: TGTGCCAGCAGCCGGGACGGAATTAGCAATCAGCCCCAGCATTTT
cdr3_aa: CASSRDGISNQPQHF
clone_size: many
v_call: TRBV12-3/TRBV12-4
d_call: -
j_call: TRBJ1-5
cdr3_length: 15

cdr3_nt: TGTGCCAGCAGCTACCTAATACGCGGGACACCGAACACCGGGGAGCTGTTTTTT
cdr3_aa: CASSYLIRGTPNTGELFF
clone_size: -
v_call: TRBV11-1
d_call: -
j_call: TRBJ2-2
cdr3_length: 18

cdr3_nt: TGTGCCAGCAGCAAAAGCCGGGGGGAATCCTATAATTCACCCCTCCACTTT
cdr3_aa: CASSKSRGESYNSPLHF
clone_size: few
v_call: TRBV7-8
d_call: -
j_call: TRBJ1-6
cdr3_length: 17

cdr3_nt: TGTGCCAGCAGCTGGAAGCACCCCCCACTGACCCAGTACTTC
cdr3_aa: CASSWKHPPLTQYF
clone_size: few
v_call: TRBV5-6
d_call: -
j_call: TRBJ2-5
cdr3_length: 14

cdr3_nt: TGTGCCAGCAGTACCCGGGCCAGGGCCCTTTTAGATACGCAGTATTTT
cdr3_aa: CASSTRARALLDTQYF
clone_size: -
v_call: TRBV12-3/TRBV12-4
d_call: -
j_call: TRBJ2-3
cdr3_length: 16

cdr3_nt: TGCGCCAGCAGCACTGGGGGGAGGGCCGCCGATGAGCAGTTCTTC
cdr3_aa: CASSTGGRAADEQFF
clone_size: -
v_call: TRBV5-1
d_call: TRBD2
j_call: TRBJ2-1
cdr3_length: 15

cdr3_nt: TGTGCCAGCAGGGGCGTGGGAGCAGATACGCAGTATTTT
cdr3_aa: CASRGVGADTQYF
clone_size: -
v_call: TRBV7-6
d_call: -
j_call: TRBJ2-3
cdr3_length: 13

cdr3_nt: TGTGCCAGCAGCCTGGACAGGGGGGACACTGAAGCTTTCTTT
cdr3_aa: CASSLDRGDTEAFF
clone_size: many
v_call: TRBV3-1
d_call: TRBD1
j_call: TRBJ1-1
cdr3_length: 14

cdr3_nt: TGCGCCAGCAGCCAAGTTTTCCAGGGAGAGACCCAGTACTTC
cdr3_aa: CASSQVFQGETQYF
clone_size: -
v_call: TRBV4-1
d_call: -
j_call: TRBJ2-5
cdr3_length: 14

cdr3_nt: TGTGCCACCAGTGACCATCGTAGACTAGCGGGAGTTTCAAATGAGCAGTTCTTC
cdr3_aa: CATSDHRRLAGVSNEQFF
clone_size: many
v_call: TRBV24-1
d_call: TRBD2
j_call: TRBJ2-1
cdr3_length: 18

cdr3_nt: TGTGCCAGCAGCCGCTCCTACGGGGGTAATGAGCAGTTCTTC
cdr3_aa: CASSRSYGGNEQFF
clone_size: -
v_call: TRBV11-2
d_call: -
j_call: TRBJ2-1
cdr3_length: 14

cdr3_nt: TGTGCCAGCAGCCAACAGGACAGGGGGAACAAAAACATTCAGTACTTC
cdr3_aa: CASSQQDRGNKNIQYF
clone_size: few
v_call: TRBV4-2
d_call: TRBD1
j_call: TRBJ2-4
cdr3_length: 16

cdr3_nt: TGTGCCAGCAGGGTGCAGGGTGTGAATAATTCACCCCTCCACTTT
cdr3_aa: CASRVQGVNNSPLHF
clone_size: few
v_call: TRBV13
d_call: -
j_call: TRBJ1-6
cdr3_length: 15

cdr3_nt: TGCGCCAGCAGCCAGAGGGGGGGGCTCCTTAACACCGGGGAGCTGTTTTTT
cdr3_aa: CASSQRGGLLNTGELFF
clone_size: few
v_call: TRBV4-3
d_call: -
j_call: TRBJ2-2
cdr3_length: 17

cdr3_nt: TGTGCCAGCTCACCAATCCGGGGGGATCAGCCCCAGCATTTT
cdr3_aa: CASSPIRGDQPQHF
clone_size: -
v_call: TRBV18
d_call: -
j_call: TRBJ1-5
cdr3_length: 14

cdr3_nt: TGTGCCACCGGTAGAGGGGGATCCTACAATGAGCAGTTCTTC
cdr3_aa: CATGRGGSYNEQFF
clone_size: -
v_call: TRBV24-1
d_call: -
j_call: TRBJ2-1
cdr3_length: 14

cdr3_nt: TGTGCCAGCAGATTACAGGAGCCCAACGGGTGGCGGCCTAATGAAAAACTGTTTTTT
cdr3_aa: CASRLQEPNGWRPNEKLFF
clone_size: -
v_call: TRBV6-5
d_call: -
j_call: TRBJ1-4
cdr3_length: 19

cdr3_nt: TGTGCCAGCAGCTTAGTACAGGGGCACATTCAGTACTTC
cdr3_aa: CASSLVQGHIQYF
clone_size: few
v_call: TRBV7-2
d_call: TRBD1
j_call: TRBJ2-4
cdr3_length: 13

cdr3_nt: TGCGCCAGCAGGCCTAGCGGCGCGGGGGAGACCCAGTACTTC
cdr3_aa: CASRPSGAGETQYF
clone_size: many
v_call: TRBV5-1
d_call: TRBD2
j_call: TRBJ2-5
cdr3_length: 14

cdr3_nt: TGTGCCAGCAGCTCCCCGCGGGGGAGATACGAGCAGTACTTC
cdr3_aa: CASSSPRGRYEQYF
clone_size: few
v_call: TRBV11-2
d_call: TRBD2
j_call: TRBJ2-7
cdr3_length: 14

cdr3_nt: TGTGCCACCAGCGATCCAGGGGGGGAGGAGCAGTTCTTC
cdr3_aa: CATSDPGGEEQFF
clone_size: many
v_call: TRBV24-1
d_call: -
j_call: TRBJ2-1
cdr3_length: 13

cdr3_nt: TGTGCCACCGGATGGACAGGAGTCAACTCTGGGGCCAACGTCCTGACTTTC
cdr3_aa: CATGWTGVNSGANVLTF
clone_size: few
v_call: TRBV10-3
d_call: TRBD1
j_call: TRBJ2-6
cdr3_length: 17

cdr3_nt: TGCAGCGTTGAACATTGGGGAACCTACAATGAGCAGTTCTTC
cdr3_aa: CSVEHWGTYNEQFF
clone_size: few
v_call: TRBV29-1
d_call: -
j_call: TRBJ2-1
cdr3_length: 14

cdr3_nt: TGTGCCAGCACCAAGAGACTAGCCCTTATGCAGTATTTT
cdr3_aa: CASTKRLALMQYF
clone_size: once
v_call: TRBV6-2/TRBV6-3
d_call: TRBD2
j_call: TRBJ2-3
cdr3_length: 13

cdr3_nt: TGCAGTGCTACCGGGACAGGTGGTGATGACATTCAGTACTTC
cdr3_aa: CSATGTGGDDIQYF
clone_size: once
v_call: TRBV20-1
d_call: TRBD1
j_call: TRBJ2-4
cdr3_length: 14

cdr3_nt: TGTGCCAGCACCCGGGCCTCGGGGTACGAGCAGTACTTC
cdr3_aa: CASTRASGYEQYF
clone_size: few
v_call: TRBV3-1
d_call: -
j_call: TRBJ2-7
cdr3_length: 13

cdr3_nt: TGCAGTGCTATGGTATTGGCGGGCGGAATCCACTCCTACGAGCAGTACTTC
cdr3_aa: CSAMVLAGGIHSYEQYF
clone_size: many
v_call: TRBV20-1
d_call: -
j_call: TRBJ2-7
cdr3_length: 17

cdr3_nt: TGTGCCAGCAGCCAAGAGTTTGGGAACACCATATATTTT
cdr3_aa: CASSQEFGNTIYF
clone_size: few
v_call: TRBV3-1
d_call: -
j_call: TRBJ1-3
cdr3_length: 13

cdr3_nt: TGTGCCAGCAGTTTATGGAGGGAGAATAGGGAGACCCAGTACTTC
cdr3_aa: CASSLWRENRETQYF
clone_size: few
v_call: TRBV12-3/TRBV12-4
d_call: -
j_call: TRBJ2-5
cdr3_length: 15

cdr3_nt: TGTGCCAGCTCACCACTCACCGGCGGTACAAACACCGGGGAGCTGTTTTTT
cdr3_aa: CASSPLTGGTNTGELFF
clone_size: -
v_call: TRBV18
d_call: -
j_call: TRBJ2-2
cdr3_length: 17

cdr3_nt: TGCAGCGTTGAAGCACAGGTACCGCATACGCAGTATTTT
cdr3_aa: CSVEAQVPHTQYF
clone_size: -
v_call: TRBV29-1
d_call: -
j_call: TRBJ2-3
cdr3_length: 13

cdr3_nt: TGTGCCAGCAGCTTCAGGACAGGGGTGGGCACAGATACGCAGTATTTT
cdr3_aa: CASSFRTGVGTDTQYF
clone_size: few
v_call: TRBV7-9
d_call: TRBD1
j_call: TRBJ2-3
cdr3_length: 16

cdr3_nt: TGTGCCAGCAGGAGGGGCGCCGGAGCTTTCTTT
cdr3_aa: CASRRGAGAFF
clone_size: few
v_call: TRBV6-5
d_call: -
j_call: TRBJ1-1
cdr3_length: 11

cdr3_nt: TGTGCCAGCAGTGAATACATAATGAATGAGCAGTTCTTC
cdr3_aa: CASSEYIMNEQFF
clone_size: -
v_call: TRBV2
d_call: -
j_call: TRBJ2-1
cdr3_length: 13